Listed below are T cell receptor beta chains from one sample, sequenced in a study of technical replicates of blood from a handful of donors. Data came from immunoSEQ multiplex PCR; TCRdb stores just in-frame clones and leaves some out. The sample holds tens of thousands of clones, about 96% seen once. The sample consisted of T cells isolated from PBMCs. These receptors originate from a human donor in good health. The CDR3 runs from the conserved cysteine through the conserved F or W.

v_gene | CDR3aa
TRBV5-1 | CASSFLTSGGYEQFF
TRBV6-1 | CASPPPEGPKEAFF
TRBV5-4 | CASSRGLAAYEQYF
TRBV11-3 | CASSLGGATQGYNEQFF
TRBV28 | CASSSMPGQGAGETQYF
TRBV29-1 | CSVQEPSGANVLTF
TRBV18 | CASSPASGRYEQYF
TRBV10-3 | CAIRTPLGTQYF
TRBV6-1 | CASSEGGSYYGYTF
TRBV10-2 | CATMFGTYEQYF
TRBV10-1 | CASSGDRTYEQYF
TRBV5-6 | CASSLDRVWTYEQYF
TRBV6-5 | CASSVGGEQYF
TRBV2 | CASSPDRITDTQYF
TRBV5-1 | CASSLASSAPTYYNEQFF
TRBV5-1 | CASSSGTGIGNTIYF
TRBV7-3 | CASSYTGSGELFF
TRBV13 | CASSPTPLSEQYF
TRBV7-9 | CASRAIYEQYF
TRBV6-5 | CASTGDSYGYTF
TRBV4-1 | CASSQGRVSYEQYF
TRBV6-4 | CASSVTGTGYNSPLHF
TRBV5-1 | CASSLGLAGAYNEQFF
TRBV6-5 | CASSYSVAGLVLGYTF
TRBV6-1 | CASSEVSGGDTEAFF
TRBV11-2 | CASSIDSSGRAGRETQYF
TRBV5-6 | CASSLRDRPFGEQYF
TRBV6-6 | CASSYVGSDSNQPQHF
TRBV7-3 | CASSAQGDRSSPLHF
TRBV9 | CASSVAAGGTAITDTQYF
TRBV11-2 | CASSLSTNTEAFF
TRBV11-2 | CASSFWTGEDTQYF
TRBV29-1 | CSVRTGSWETQYF
TRBV9 | CASSGTGNQPQHF
TRBV6-5 | CASTSSYEQYF
TRBV27 | CASSQWAGGGTDTQYF
TRBV5-1 | CASSPFAGGAYEQYF
TRBV5-1 | CASSFRTGNQPQHF
TRBV28 | CASSYGAAVSTEAFF